This passage covers 11 T cell receptor beta chains from one sample sequenced in a study of cytomegalovirus exposure and HLA in healthy donors. Vbeta (60) and Jbeta (13) primers were used in the PCR. Generated by immunoSEQ multiplex PCR, the TCRdb table keeps only in-frame clones and is missing some. The sample holds roughly 100,000 clones, around 82% seen once. The material sequenced was PBMCs. The receptors were sampled from a woman aged 60-75 years in good health and CMV-seronegative.

The CDR3 DNA reads TGTGCCAGCAGCAAAGGAGGAACAGGGAGGGGGAACACTGAAGCTTTCTTT. Protein: CASSKGGTGRGNTEAFF. The rearrangement links TRBV21-1 to TRBJ1-1. TRBV21-1 is shown as a pseudogene. The CDR3 has 17 residues.

V gene TRBV9 combines with J gene TRBJ2-2; 9 nucleotides agree with TRBD2. V shed 0 bases, J shed 2 bases, and the junction held 5 bases outside the gene matches. The length of the CDR3 is 17 residues. Germline values: CDR1 SGDLS, CDR2 YYNGEE. The CDR3 DNA follows: TGTGCCAGCAGCGTAGCGAGCGGGAGGTCTAACACCGGGGAGCTGTTTTTT. Its protein product is CASSVASGRSNTGELFF.

This chain uses TRBV5-1 with TRBJ2-3, with D possibly TRBD2 on 7 matching bases. The germline V gene encodes CDR1 SGHRS and CDR2 YFSETQ. Trimming shortened V by 0 bases and J by 11 bases, and 22 bases separated the two germline ends. The CDR3 has 16 amino acids. CDR3 nucleotide sequence: TGCGCCAGCAGCTTGGCCGGGGGGCCGGGTGGAGAGGGGCAGTATTTT. Amino acid sequence: CASSLAGGPGGEGQYF.

The chain uses TRBV11-2 and TRBJ2-1, with 8 bases lining up with TRBD1. The CDR3 covers 13 residues. Germline CDR1 is SGHAT and CDR2 is FQNNGV. V trimming: 3 bases; J trimming: 8 bases; junction bases outside the gene matches: 3. CDR3 sequence reads: CASSLTGVDEQFF. The CDR3 nucleotides read TGTGCCAGCAGCTTGACAGGGGTCGATGAGCAGTTCTTC.

The chain employs TRBV7-9 and TRBJ1-1, with TRBD1 matching over 10 bases. Trimming cost V 6 bases and J 7 bases; bases outside gene matches: 5. CDR1 is SEHNR, CDR2 FQNEAQ, per germline (reference sequence). The CDR3 loop spans 13 amino acids. The CDR3 coding sequence is TGTGCCAGCAGACTCGGACAGGGGGATGAAGCTTTCTTT. As protein: CASRLGQGDEAFF.

This chain joins TRBV7-2 and TRBJ2-5, with TRBD1 matching 9 bases. This CDR3 region has 17 residues. V gave up 5 bases and J gave up 4 bases; unmatched junction bases: 14. Germline assignment: CDR1 SGHTA and CDR2 FQGNSA. CDR3 sequence: CASSAPTGGSTRETQYF. As DNA, the CDR3 is TGTGCCAGCAGCGCCCCGACAGGGGGTTCCACGAGAGAGACCCAGTACTTC.

The chain carries TRBV18 and TRBJ2-7, with 7 bases fitting TRBD1. CDR1 KGHSH and CDR2 LQKENI come from the germline V gene. The CDR3 sequence is 13 residues long. Trimming took 4 bases from V and 0 from J; bases not matched to a gene: 0. The CDR3 loop reads CASSQGASYEQYF. The CDR3 DNA follows: TGTGCCAGCTCACAGGGGGCCTCCTACGAGCAGTACTTC.

DNA of the CDR3: TGTGCTAGTGGTTTGGTTTCCGGGACACGGATCTACGAGCAGTACTTC. Protein: CASGLVSGTRIYEQYF. The rearrangement uses TRBV12-5 and TRBJ2-7, with a possible D match to TRBD1 (6 bases). CDR1 is LGHNT and CDR2 is FRNRAP in the germline V gene. CDR3 length equals 16 residues. Trimming pared 0 bases from V and 3 bases from J, leaving 15 bases between. The whole variable domain, filled in from reference TRBV12-5 and TRBJ2-7, reads DARVTQTPRHKVTEMGQEVTMRCQPILGHNTVFWYRQTMMQGLELLAYFRNRAPLDDSGMPKDRFSAEMPDATLATLKIQPSEPRDSAVYFCASGLVSGTRIYEQYFGPGTRLTVT.

This sequence joins TRBV28 and TRBJ1-2; 9 positions match TRBD1. This CDR3 comprises 12 residues. V shed 10 bases and J 4 bases; nucleotides not matched to a gene: 4. Germline lookup yields CDR1 MDHEN and CDR2 SYDVKM. The CDR3 spells CAIADRGYGYTF. The DNA of the CDR3 is TGTGCCATCGCGGACAGGGGCTATGGCTACACCTTC.

V usage is TRBV5-7 and J usage is TRBJ2-3, with D possibly being TRBD1 (6 bases). TRBV5-7 is flagged as an ORF with uncertain function. The CDR3 totals 17 residues. V was shortened by 0 bases and J by 5 bases, with 19 bases between the two germline ends. The CDR3 bases are TGTGCCAGCAGCTTGGTAGAGGGACACCGGTCGGTAGATACGCAGTATTTT. It codes for CASSLVEGHRSVDTQYF.

The rearrangement joins TRBV7-2 to TRBJ2-5, with D perhaps matching TRBD1 (8 bases). This CDR3 contains 13 residues. CDR1 and CDR2 from the germline V gene are SGHTA and FQGNSA. Trimming stripped 8 bases from V and 4 bases from J, with 14 bases between. CDR3 loop: CASRTGGGETQYF. The CDR3 bases are TGTGCCAGCCGCACAGGGGGGGGAGAGACCCAGTACTTC.